These T cell receptor beta chains were read from a single sample in a study of identical twins. In TCRdb, the 5' RACE reads were re-called with MiXCR into one record per CDR3 protein. The repertoire has 400,000 to 500,000 distinct CDR3 sequences, around 20% of them found once; the top ten carry 12%. The material sequenced was naive T cells sorted from blood. These receptors were taken from a man in his forties or fifties in good health. CDR3s include the opening cysteine and the closing phenylalanine or tryptophan. D genes are given only for firm matches. Expanded clones get a size class; other rows say once, few or many, or leave the size out.

D gene: NA
V gene: TRBV28
clone size: NA
J gene: TRBJ2-3
CDR3 protein: CASSSARAPPTDTQYF
CDR3 DNA: TGTGCCAGCAGTTCAGCCCGAGCCCCCCCCACAGATACGCAGTATTTT

D gene: TRBD2
V gene: TRBV18
clone size: few
J gene: TRBJ2-3
CDR3 protein: CASSRAGASTDTQYF
CDR3 DNA: TGTGCCAGCTCCAGAGCGGGGGCAAGCACAGATACGCAGTATTTT

D gene: TRBD2
V gene: TRBV6-2/TRBV6-3
clone size: NA
J gene: TRBJ2-7
CDR3 protein: CASRTLAGVYYEQYF
CDR3 DNA: TGTGCCAGCAGGACTCTAGCGGGAGTGTATTACGAGCAGTACTTC

D gene: TRBD1
V gene: TRBV28
clone size: many
J gene: TRBJ2-1
CDR3 protein: CASGLGQGQYNEQFF
CDR3 DNA: TGTGCCAGCGGCCTTGGACAGGGACAATACAATGAGCAGTTCTTC

D gene: TRBD1
V gene: TRBV4-3
clone size: many
J gene: TRBJ2-1
CDR3 protein: CASSQEPGTGYNEQFF
CDR3 DNA: TGCGCCAGCAGCCAAGAACCAGGGACAGGCTACAATGAGCAGTTCTTC

D gene: TRBD1
V gene: TRBV7-9
clone size: NA
J gene: TRBJ2-2
CDR3 protein: CASSLGAGTENTGELFF
CDR3 DNA: TGTGCCAGCAGCTTAGGAGCCGGGACAGAGAACACCGGGGAGCTGTTTTTT

D gene: TRBD2
V gene: TRBV6-5
clone size: NA
J gene: TRBJ2-2
CDR3 protein: CASSYSSWRGVTGELFF
CDR3 DNA: TGTGCCAGCAGTTACTCGTCTTGGCGGGGGGTCACCGGGGAGCTGTTTTTT

D gene: NA
V gene: TRBV2
clone size: NA
J gene: TRBJ1-5
CDR3 protein: CASSEAGVANQPQHF
CDR3 DNA: TGTGCCAGCAGTGAAGCGGGGGTGGCGAATCAGCCCCAGCATTTT

D gene: NA
V gene: TRBV7-6
clone size: NA
J gene: TRBJ1-1
CDR3 protein: CASSWPTGMNTEAFF
CDR3 DNA: TGTGCCAGCAGCTGGCCTACTGGGATGAACACTGAAGCTTTCTTT

D gene: TRBD2
V gene: TRBV20-1
clone size: NA
J gene: TRBJ2-7
CDR3 protein: CSAEAGETSYEQYF
CDR3 DNA: TGCAGTGCTGAAGCGGGAGAGACCTCCTACGAGCAGTACTTC

D gene: NA
V gene: TRBV7-2
clone size: few
J gene: TRBJ2-3
CDR3 protein: CASSPTGWTQYF
CDR3 DNA: TGTGCCAGCAGCCCCACGGGGTGGACGCAGTATTTT

D gene: TRBD2
V gene: TRBV9
clone size: NA
J gene: TRBJ2-7
CDR3 protein: CASSSGGFTYEQYF
CDR3 DNA: TGTGCCAGCAGTTCGGGGGGGTTTACCTACGAGCAGTACTTC

D gene: NA
V gene: TRBV4-3
clone size: NA
J gene: TRBJ1-2
CDR3 protein: CASSQAFMTPGGYTF
CDR3 DNA: TGCGCCAGCAGCCAAGCTTTCATGACGCCCGGGGGCTACACCTTC

D gene: NA
V gene: TRBV20-1
clone size: few
J gene: TRBJ1-5
CDR3 protein: CSAQGIGGGGQPQHF
CDR3 DNA: TGCAGTGCTCAGGGGATAGGGGGGGGCGGTCAGCCCCAGCATTTT

D gene: NA
V gene: TRBV29-1
clone size: NA
J gene: TRBJ2-7
CDR3 protein: CSVSEGYEQYF
CDR3 DNA: TGCAGCGTCTCCGAGGGTTACGAGCAGTACTTC

D gene: NA
V gene: TRBV5-5
clone size: NA
J gene: TRBJ1-6
CDR3 protein: CASSLPNSPLHF
CDR3 DNA: TGTGCCAGCAGCTTACCGAATTCACCCCTCCACTTT

D gene: TRBD1
V gene: TRBV6-5
clone size: NA
J gene: TRBJ2-7
CDR3 protein: CASSYSGGQGAYEQYF
CDR3 DNA: TGTGCCAGCAGTTACTCGGGGGGACAGGGGGCATACGAGCAGTACTTC

D gene: TRBD1
V gene: TRBV7-2
clone size: few
J gene: TRBJ2-6
CDR3 protein: CASSLAGTGQSGANVLTF
CDR3 DNA: TGTGCCAGCAGCTTAGCGGGGACAGGCCAAAGTGGGGCCAACGTCCTGACTTTC

D gene: NA
V gene: TRBV10-3
clone size: few
J gene: TRBJ1-6
CDR3 protein: CAISEDSNSPLHF
CDR3 DNA: TGTGCCATCAGTGAAGATTCTAATTCACCCCTCCACTTT

D gene: NA
V gene: TRBV11-1
clone size: NA
J gene: TRBJ2-2
CDR3 protein: CASSLLGNGPLRTGELFF
CDR3 DNA: TGTGCCAGCAGCTTATTAGGGAACGGGCCACTGAGGACCGGGGAGCTGTTTTTT

D gene: TRBD1
V gene: TRBV9
clone size: many
J gene: TRBJ2-3
CDR3 protein: CASSADRGPADTQYF
CDR3 DNA: TGTGCCAGCAGCGCGGACAGGGGGCCAGCAGATACGCAGTATTTT

D gene: NA
V gene: TRBV7-2
clone size: few
J gene: TRBJ2-4
CDR3 protein: CASSLGKGTKNIQYF
CDR3 DNA: TGTGCCAGCAGCTTAGGGAAGGGTACCAAAAACATTCAGTACTTC

D gene: NA
V gene: TRBV7-2
clone size: NA
J gene: TRBJ2-1
CDR3 protein: CASSPATWPYNEQFF
CDR3 DNA: TGTGCCAGCAGCCCAGCGACATGGCCCTACAATGAGCAGTTCTTC

D gene: TRBD2
V gene: TRBV3-1
clone size: once
J gene: TRBJ2-7
CDR3 protein: CASSQPGLAGVSYEQYF
CDR3 DNA: TGTGCCAGCAGCCAACCGGGACTAGCGGGAGTCTCCTACGAGCAGTACTTC

D gene: NA
V gene: TRBV11-1
clone size: few
J gene: TRBJ2-5
CDR3 protein: CASSLTGLTETQYF
CDR3 DNA: TGTGCCAGCAGCTTAACAGGACTCACTGAGACCCAGTACTTC

D gene: TRBD1
V gene: TRBV5-6
clone size: NA
J gene: TRBJ2-7
CDR3 protein: CASSLIGTGGSDEQYF
CDR3 DNA: TGTGCCAGCAGCTTGATAGGGACAGGGGGCTCTGACGAGCAGTACTTC

D gene: NA
V gene: TRBV11-1
clone size: NA
J gene: TRBJ2-7
CDR3 protein: CASSHLAQEYSYEQYF
CDR3 DNA: TGTGCCAGCAGCCACTTAGCACAGGAGTACTCCTACGAGCAGTACTTC

D gene: TRBD1
V gene: TRBV4-3
clone size: few
J gene: TRBJ2-7
CDR3 protein: CASSQEDGTGKGYEQYF
CDR3 DNA: TGCGCCAGCAGCCAAGAGGACGGGACAGGGAAAGGGTACGAGCAGTACTTC

D gene: NA
V gene: TRBV20-1
clone size: many
J gene: TRBJ2-3
CDR3 protein: CSARDHSTDTQYF
CDR3 DNA: TGCAGTGCTAGAGATCATAGCACAGATACGCAGTATTTT

D gene: NA
V gene: TRBV6-5
clone size: many
J gene: TRBJ2-1
CDR3 protein: CASSYSISNPSYNEQFF
CDR3 DNA: TGTGCCAGCAGTTACTCGATATCTAACCCCTCCTACAATGAGCAGTTCTTC

D gene: TRBD2
V gene: TRBV15
clone size: NA
J gene: TRBJ2-1
CDR3 protein: CATSRELAGYNEQFF
CDR3 DNA: TGTGCCACCAGCAGAGAACTAGCGGGTTACAATGAGCAGTTCTTC

D gene: NA
V gene: TRBV6-5
clone size: few
J gene: TRBJ1-5
CDR3 protein: CASSYSYGGNQPQHF
CDR3 DNA: TGTGCCAGCAGTTACTCCTACGGAGGCAATCAGCCCCAGCATTTT

D gene: NA
V gene: TRBV27
clone size: many
J gene: TRBJ1-1
CDR3 protein: CASSLSSRNTEAFF
CDR3 DNA: TGTGCCAGCAGTTTATCATCAAGGAACACTGAAGCTTTCTTT

D gene: NA
V gene: TRBV5-1
clone size: NA
J gene: TRBJ2-1
CDR3 protein: CASSLTQAFYNEQFF
CDR3 DNA: TGCGCCAGCAGCTTAACACAGGCTTTCTACAATGAGCAGTTCTTC

D gene: TRBD1
V gene: TRBV10-3
clone size: many
J gene: TRBJ2-5
CDR3 protein: CAIRTGTGGSETQYF
CDR3 DNA: TGTGCCATCAGGACCGGGACAGGGGGCTCCGAGACCCAGTACTTC

D gene: NA
V gene: TRBV20-1
clone size: NA
J gene: TRBJ1-1
CDR3 protein: CSAREVGMGRTEAFF
CDR3 DNA: TGCAGTGCTAGGGAGGTAGGAATGGGACGGACTGAAGCTTTCTTT

D gene: TRBD1
V gene: TRBV11-2
clone size: NA
J gene: TRBJ1-1
CDR3 protein: CASRNRDRGADTEAFF
CDR3 DNA: TGTGCCAGCAGAAACCGGGACAGAGGGGCGGACACTGAAGCTTTCTTT

D gene: TRBD1
V gene: TRBV27
clone size: NA
J gene: TRBJ1-1
CDR3 protein: CASRERGLNTEAFF
CDR3 DNA: TGTGCCAGCAGGGAAAGGGGGCTGAACACTGAAGCTTTCTTT

D gene: NA
V gene: TRBV28
clone size: NA
J gene: TRBJ2-2
CDR3 protein: CASSPRAANTGELFF
CDR3 DNA: TGTGCCAGCAGCCCCCGGGCCGCGAACACCGGGGAGCTGTTTTTT

D gene: TRBD2
V gene: TRBV4-3
clone size: many
J gene: TRBJ2-1
CDR3 protein: CASSLTWEGENEQFF
CDR3 DNA: TGCGCCAGCAGCCTTACATGGGAGGGTGAAAATGAGCAGTTCTTC

D gene: TRBD1
V gene: TRBV20-1
clone size: NA
J gene: TRBJ2-1
CDR3 protein: CSGTDRSSYNEQFF
CDR3 DNA: TGCAGTGGGACGGACAGGAGCTCCTACAATGAGCAGTTCTTC

D gene: TRBD2
V gene: TRBV5-1
clone size: once
J gene: TRBJ2-1
CDR3 protein: CASSSGLESYNEQFF
CDR3 DNA: TGCGCCAGCAGCTCGGGACTAGAGTCGTACAATGAGCAGTTCTTC

D gene: NA
V gene: TRBV2
clone size: few
J gene: TRBJ2-5
CDR3 protein: CASSGEKTQYF
CDR3 DNA: TGTGCCAGCAGCGGGGAGAAGACCCAGTACTTC

D gene: NA
V gene: TRBV29-1
clone size: few
J gene: TRBJ1-1
CDR3 protein: CSVVLYMNTEAFF
CDR3 DNA: TGCAGCGTTGTTCTGTACATGAACACTGAAGCTTTCTTT

D gene: NA
V gene: TRBV6-6
clone size: NA
J gene: TRBJ2-1
CDR3 protein: CASSRPDEQFF
CDR3 DNA: TGTGCCAGCAGCCGGCCGGATGAGCAGTTCTTC

D gene: NA
V gene: TRBV12-3/TRBV12-4
clone size: few
J gene: TRBJ2-2
CDR3 protein: CASSSRVMNTGELFF
CDR3 DNA: TGTGCCAGCAGTTCCCGGGTGATGAACACCGGGGAGCTGTTTTTT

D gene: NA
V gene: TRBV6-2/TRBV6-3
clone size: NA
J gene: TRBJ2-2
CDR3 protein: CASPSGTGELFF
CDR3 DNA: TGTGCCAGCCCATCCGGGACCGGGGAGCTGTTTTTT

D gene: TRBD2
V gene: TRBV28
clone size: few
J gene: TRBJ2-7
CDR3 protein: CASSQERGGYYEQYF
CDR3 DNA: TGTGCCAGCAGCCAAGAACGGGGGGGATACTACGAGCAGTACTTC